Here is one T cell receptor (beta chain) with its context. Its target is unknown. The sample originates from a study of OX40 agonist ivuxolimab in advanced cancers. The overall study: Ivuxolimab, an antibody acting as an agonist of OX40 (CD134), was used to treat patients. At 0.01 to 10 mg/kg, ivuxolimab was administered intravenously to patients every 2 weeks. Males comprised approximately 84% of the group, whose mean age was approximately 60 years (range about 20 to 90). Points from the study as a whole: The antigens recognized by the expanded peripheral T cells, that is their antigen specificity, were not determined.

Method: immunoSEQ multiplex PCR; TCRdb's copy keeps in-frame clones and lacks some. Of 60,000 to 100,000 clones listed, about 90% are singletons. Losses at the gene ends were 3 bases for V and 8 bases for J; bases not matched to a gene: 5. CDR1 is SGHRS, CDR2 YFSETQ, per germline. The CDR3 covers 14 residues. Sequencing used CD4+ or CD8+ T cells sorted from blood, obtained in a trial of the OX40 agonist ivuxolimab. The receptor's source is an adult with an advanced solid tumor such as melanoma, head and neck, liver or kidney cancer. The V gene is TRBV5-1, the J gene TRBJ1-4; 9 nucleotides line up with TRBD1. The CDR3 sequence: CASSSGQGSEKLFF. CDR3 nucleotides: TGCGCCAGCAGCTCGGGACAGGGTAGCGAAAAACTGTTTTTT.